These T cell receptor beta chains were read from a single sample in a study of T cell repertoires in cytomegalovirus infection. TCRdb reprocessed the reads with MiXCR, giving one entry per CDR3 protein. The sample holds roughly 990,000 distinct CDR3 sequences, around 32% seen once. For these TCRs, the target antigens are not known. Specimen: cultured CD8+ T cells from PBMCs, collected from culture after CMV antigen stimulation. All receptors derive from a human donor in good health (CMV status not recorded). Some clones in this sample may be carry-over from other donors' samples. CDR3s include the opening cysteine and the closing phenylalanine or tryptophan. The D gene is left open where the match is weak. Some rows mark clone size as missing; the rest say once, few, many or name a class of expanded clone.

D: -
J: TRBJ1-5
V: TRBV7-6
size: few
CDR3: CASSSLTGGNQPQHF
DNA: TGTGCCAGCAGCTCTTTAACAGGAGGCAATCAGCCCCAGCATTTT

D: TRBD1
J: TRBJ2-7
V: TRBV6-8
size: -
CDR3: CASSYSGTGTSYEQYF
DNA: TGTGCCAGCAGTTACTCCGGGACAGGGACCTCCTACGAGCAGTACTTC

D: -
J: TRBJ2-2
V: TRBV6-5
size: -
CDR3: CASRRLNTGELFF
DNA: TGTGCCAGCAGACGACTTAACACCGGGGAGCTGTTTTTT

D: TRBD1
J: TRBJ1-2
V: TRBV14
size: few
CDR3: CASSLGQGIRGYTF
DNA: TGTGCCAGCAGCCTTGGACAGGGGATACGAGGCTACACCTTC

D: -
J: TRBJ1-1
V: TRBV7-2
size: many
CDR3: CASSLWGGPYTEAFF
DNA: TGTGCCAGCAGCTTATGGGGGGGACCGTACACTGAAGCTTTCTTT

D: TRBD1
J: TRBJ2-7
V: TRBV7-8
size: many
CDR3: CASSLGLPGTGHYEQYF
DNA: TGTGCCAGCAGCTTAGGGCTCCCCGGGACAGGACACTACGAGCAGTACTTC

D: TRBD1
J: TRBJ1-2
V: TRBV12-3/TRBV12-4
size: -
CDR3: CASSYDRVNYGYTF
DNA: TGTGCCAGCAGTTACGACAGGGTGAACTATGGCTACACCTTC

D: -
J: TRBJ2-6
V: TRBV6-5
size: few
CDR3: CASRETWVSGANVLTF
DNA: TGTGCCAGCAGGGAAACTTGGGTGTCTGGGGCCAACGTCCTGACTTTC

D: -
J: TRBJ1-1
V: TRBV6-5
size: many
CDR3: CASSYISPAANTEAFF
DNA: TGTGCCAGCAGTTACATATCCCCCGCAGCCAACACTGAAGCTTTCTTT

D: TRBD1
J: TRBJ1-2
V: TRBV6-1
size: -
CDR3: CASRRPRQGDYGYTF
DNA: TGTGCCAGCAGGAGACCGAGACAGGGGGACTATGGCTACACCTTC

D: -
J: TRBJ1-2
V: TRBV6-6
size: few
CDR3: CASSYSGAEDGYTF
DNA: TGTGCCAGCAGTTACTCAGGGGCTGAGGATGGCTACACCTTC

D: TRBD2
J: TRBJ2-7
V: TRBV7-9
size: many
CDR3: CASSLGGIYEQYF
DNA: TGTGCCAGCAGTTTGGGGGGGATCTACGAGCAGTACTTC

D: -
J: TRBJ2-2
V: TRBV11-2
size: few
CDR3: CASPLRKGGGELFF
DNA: TGTGCCAGCCCCCTGCGTAAGGGTGGCGGGGAGCTGTTTTTT

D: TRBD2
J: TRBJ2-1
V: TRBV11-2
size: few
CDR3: CASSFRTSGSHNEQFF
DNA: TGTGCCAGCAGCTTTAGAACTAGCGGGAGCCACAATGAGCAGTTCTTC

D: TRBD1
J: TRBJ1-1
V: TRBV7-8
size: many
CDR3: CASSSRGGARTEAFF
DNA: TGTGCCAGCAGCTCAAGAGGGGGCGCGAGGACTGAAGCTTTCTTT

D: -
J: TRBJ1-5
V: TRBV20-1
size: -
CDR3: CSARDLGDNYSNQPQHF
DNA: TGCAGTGCTAGAGATCTGGGGGACAATTATAGCAATCAGCCCCAGCATTTT

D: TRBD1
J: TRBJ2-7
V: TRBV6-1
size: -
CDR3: CASRPGQGALSSEQYF
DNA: TGTGCCAGCAGGCCGGGACAGGGGGCCTTAAGCAGCGAGCAGTACTTC

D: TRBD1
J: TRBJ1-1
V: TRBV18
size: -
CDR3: CASSPPDRRNTEAFF
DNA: TGTGCCAGCTCACCACCGGACAGGAGGAACACTGAAGCTTTCTTT

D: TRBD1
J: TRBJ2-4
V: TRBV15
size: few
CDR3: CATSRVQGPKNIQYF
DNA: TGTGCCACCAGCAGAGTACAGGGGCCAAAAAACATTCAGTACTTC

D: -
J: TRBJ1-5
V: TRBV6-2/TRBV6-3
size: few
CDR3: CASRFQGISNQPQHF
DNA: TGTGCCAGCAGATTTCAGGGGATAAGCAATCAGCCCCAGCATTTT

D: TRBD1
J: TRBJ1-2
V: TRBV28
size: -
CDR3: CASSLEDREGGYTF
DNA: TGTGCCAGCAGTTTAGAGGACAGGGAGGGTGGCTACACCTTC

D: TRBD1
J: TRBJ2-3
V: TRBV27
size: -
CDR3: CASGSGTGITDTQYF
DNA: TGTGCCAGCGGATCCGGGACAGGGATCACAGATACGCAGTATTTT

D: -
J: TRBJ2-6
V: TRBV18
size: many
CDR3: CASSRGVSGANVLTF
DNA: TGTGCCAGCTCACGGGGAGTCTCTGGGGCCAACGTCCTGACTTTC

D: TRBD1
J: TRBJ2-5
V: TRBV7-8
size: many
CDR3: CASKTGFETQYF
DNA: TGTGCCAGCAAGACAGGGTTCGAGACCCAGTACTTC

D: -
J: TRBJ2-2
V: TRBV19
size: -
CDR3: CASSIDSGGVTGELFF
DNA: TGTGCCAGTAGTATAGATAGTGGCGGGGTCACCGGGGAGCTGTTTTTT

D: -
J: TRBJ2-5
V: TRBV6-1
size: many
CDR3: CASSYTEKETQYF
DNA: TGTGCCAGCAGTTATACGGAGAAAGAGACCCAGTACTTC

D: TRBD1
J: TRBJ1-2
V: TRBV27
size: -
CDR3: CASSSGGGNYGYTF
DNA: TGTGCCAGCAGTTCAGGGGGAGGGAACTATGGCTACACCTTC

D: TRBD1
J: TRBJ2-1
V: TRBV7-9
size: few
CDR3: CASSAYWTGADNEQFF
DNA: TGTGCCAGCAGCGCCTATTGGACAGGGGCGGACAATGAGCAGTTCTTC

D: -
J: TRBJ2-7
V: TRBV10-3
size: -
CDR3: CAISEDGENEQYF
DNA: TGTGCCATCAGTGAGGACGGCGAGAACGAGCAGTACTTC

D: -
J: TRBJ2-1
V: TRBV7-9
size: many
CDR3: CASSFRSEQFF
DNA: TGTGCCAGCAGCTTCCGAAGTGAGCAGTTCTTC

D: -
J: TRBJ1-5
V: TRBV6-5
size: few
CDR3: CASSTDGINQPQHF
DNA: TGTGCCAGCAGTACGGACGGAATTAATCAGCCCCAGCATTTT

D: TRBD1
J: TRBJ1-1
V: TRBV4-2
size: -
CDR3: CASSQGYATGASLNTEAFF
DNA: TGTGCCAGCAGCCAAGGGTACGCGACAGGGGCATCCTTGAACACTGAAGCTTTCTTT

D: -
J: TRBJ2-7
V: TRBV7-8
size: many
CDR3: CASWDFRPTRGSYEQYF
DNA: TGTGCCAGCTGGGACTTCCGACCTACCCGGGGCTCCTACGAGCAGTACTTC

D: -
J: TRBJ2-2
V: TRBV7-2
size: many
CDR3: CASSGGTSRAGELFF
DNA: TGTGCCAGCTCCGGCGGGACAAGTCGCGCCGGGGAGCTGTTTTTT

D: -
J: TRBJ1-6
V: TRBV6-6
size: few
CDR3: CASRPQDGYYNSPLHF
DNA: TGTGCCAGCAGGCCCCAAGACGGATACTATAATTCACCCCTCCACTTT

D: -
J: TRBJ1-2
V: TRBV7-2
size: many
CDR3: CASSLNSIYGYTF
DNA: TGTGCCAGCAGCTTAAACAGTATCTATGGCTACACCTTC

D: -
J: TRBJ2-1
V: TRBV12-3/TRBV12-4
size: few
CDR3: CASSLLAPGRYNEQFF
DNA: TGTGCCAGCAGTTTATTGGCCCCAGGGCGGTACAATGAGCAGTTCTTC

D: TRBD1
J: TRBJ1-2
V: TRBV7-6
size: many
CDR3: CASSPTGTANYGYTF
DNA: TGTGCCAGCAGCCCCACCGGGACAGCTAACTATGGCTACACCTTC

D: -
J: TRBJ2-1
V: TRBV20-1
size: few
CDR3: CSAWDDYNEQFF
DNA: TGCAGTGCTTGGGACGATTACAATGAGCAGTTCTTC

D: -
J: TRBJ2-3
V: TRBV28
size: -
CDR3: CASTAWAENTDTQYF
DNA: TGTGCCAGCACCGCCTGGGCGGAAAATACAGATACGCAGTATTTT

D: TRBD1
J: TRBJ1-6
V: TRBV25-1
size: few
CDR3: CASSEYYFVDRENSPLHF
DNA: TGTGCCAGCAGTGAATATTATTTCGTGGACAGGGAAAATTCACCCCTCCACTTT

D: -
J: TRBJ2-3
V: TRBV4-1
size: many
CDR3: CASSQEQVLGTDTQYF
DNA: TGCGCCAGCAGCCAAGAACAGGTTCTAGGCACAGATACGCAGTATTTT

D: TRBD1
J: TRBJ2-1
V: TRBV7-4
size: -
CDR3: CASSPDRGRLGEQFF
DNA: TGTGCCAGCAGCCCGGACAGGGGCCGGCTGGGTGAGCAGTTCTTC